This TCR beta chain was identified in a study of blood T cell repertoires in COVID-19. Per the original methods: For nucleated cells, counts were estimated from reference gene primer amplification. TCRdb keeps only in-frame clones here, not all; method: immunoSEQ multiplex PCR. The D gene and trimming were derived from the DNA, and the V and J assignments and clone size from that table. Of hundreds of thousands of clones listed, 85% to 90% are singletons. Cohort assignment relied on participant-reported clinical history. Either two negative PCRs, clearance, or symptom resolution qualified Cohort 3 donors as recovered. CDR3 length equals 16 residues. Germline V gene data show CDR1 as MGHRA and CDR2 as YSYEKL. V shed 3 bases, J shed 2 bases, and the junction held 7 bases outside the gene matches.

The sequenced material came from PBMCs or T cells enriched from blood (not recorded which). This sequence was found in a woman younger than 30 who had recovered from COVID-19. The rearrangement uses TRBV4-1 and TRBJ2-3, with 8 positions matching TRBD1. In DNA, the CDR3 is TGCGCCAGCAGCCAGGGGGACAGGACTTTCACAGATACGCAGTATTTT. Translation: CASSQGDRTFTDTQYF.